This T cell receptor beta chain derives from a study of blood T cell repertoires in COVID-19. Study context: Acute and convalescent COVID-19 samples came from the United States, Italy and Spain. PBMCs, B-cell-depleted T cells, or T cells provided the cDNA or gDNA that made up the material.

In the authors' workflow: Amplification of reference gene primers was used by the study to estimate nucleated cell counts. TCRdb keeps only in-frame clones here, not all; method: immunoSEQ multiplex PCR. From that table come the V and J calls and clone size; the DNA was used to work out D and trimming. Among about 200,000 clones listed, roughly 90% were seen once. The germline gives CDR1 SGHAT, CDR2 FQDESV (reference sequence). V lost 3 bases and J lost 5; bases outside the gene matches: 6. The CDR3 totals 16 residues. The clonotype originates from a man aged 60-69 years who had recovered from COVID-19. The sequenced sample consisted of peripheral blood. The V gene is TRBV11-1, the J gene TRBJ1-6, with 8 bases matching TRBD1. CDR3: CASSFSGQGNNSPLHF. The DNA for the CDR3 is TGTGCCAGCAGCTTTTCCGGACAGGGAAATAATTCACCCCTCCACTTT.